Presented here are 10 T cell receptor beta chains from one specimen sequenced in a study of T cell repertoires in cytomegalovirus infection. In TCRdb, the reads were re-called with MiXCR into one record per CDR3 protein. The sample has fewer than 900,000 distinct CDR3 sequences, roughly 29% seen once. Their antigen targets remain unknown. Sequencing used cultured CD8+ T cells from PBMCs, obtained from culture after CMV antigen stimulation. These TCRs come from a human donor in good health (CMV status not recorded). Some clones in this sample may be carry-over from other donors' samples.

The V call is TRBV29-1, the J call TRBJ2-2; TRBD2 agrees at 10 bases. J was trimmed by 2 bases and V by 6 bases; bases with no gene match: 6. The CDR3 has 15 amino acids. Looked up from germline, CDR1 is SQVTM and CDR2 is ANQGSEA. CDR3 protein: CSVDLAGVNTGELFF. The DNA of the CDR3 is TGCAGCGTAGACCTAGCGGGGGTAAACACCGGGGAGCTGTTTTTT.

The rearrangement joins TRBV7-9 to TRBJ2-7; TRBD1 matches at 9 bases. Germline V gene data show CDR1 as SEHNR and CDR2 as FQNEAQ (reference sequence). The CDR3 length is 15 residues. The J segment lost 6 bases and the V segment lost 3 bases, leaving 9 bases of the junction unmatched. In nucleotides, the CDR3 is TGTGCCAGCAGCTTGGGACAGGGCCCGGTAGGCGAGCAGTACTTC. It yields the protein CASSLGQGPVGEQYF.

The rearrangement joins TRBV28 to TRBJ2-7; 12 bases agree with TRBD1. Per the germline V gene, CDR1 is MDHEN and CDR2 is SYDVKM. The V gene end was trimmed by 5 bases and the J gene end by 5 bases; junction bases not matched to a gene: 1. The CDR3 is made up of 13 amino acids. This CDR3 is CASSGTGGNEQYV. CDR3 nucleotide sequence: TGTGCCAGCAGTGGGACAGGGGGCAACGAGCAGTACGTC.

The chain has TRBV2 and TRBJ2-2; TRBD2 agrees at 9 bases. V lost 6 bases to trimming and J lost 5 bases; unmatched junction nucleotides: 4. Germline values: CDR1 SNHLY, CDR2 FYNNEI. The CDR3 has 14 residues. The CDR3 DNA is TGTGCCAGCAGGGCTAGCGGGATGACCGGGGAGCTGTTTTTT. Encoded protein: CASRASGMTGELFF.

V gene TRBV4-1 combines with J gene TRBJ1-5; 7 bases align to TRBD1. The V segment lost 3 bases and the J segment 5 bases; nucleotides outside the gene matches: 10. This CDR3 contains 16 residues. CDR1 is MGHRA and CDR2 is YSYEKL in the germline V gene. CDR3 loop: CASSHRFGDSDQPQHF. The CDR3 nucleotides are TGCGCCAGCAGCCATCGATTCGGGGACAGTGATCAGCCCCAGCATTTT.

V usage is TRBV12-3 or TRBV12-4 and J usage is TRBJ1-3, with TRBD1 identical over 7 bases. The CDR3 loop spans 16 amino acids. V dropped 4 bases and J dropped 0; count of bases not matched to a gene: 6. Here the CDR3 reads CASSSGQAFSGNTIYF. The CDR3 DNA sequence: TGTGCCAGCAGTTCAGGACAGGCCTTCTCTGGAAACACCATATATTTT.

The chain links TRBV5-1 to TRBJ1-2; D is unresolved. V lost 4 bases, J lost 7 bases, and 14 bases lay in between. Germline-derived CDR1 and CDR2 are SGHRS and YFSETQ. The CDR3 spans 13 residues. The CDR3 region is CASSGTLPSGYTF. The CDR3, as DNA: TGCGCCAGCAGCGGAACACTCCCTAGTGGCTACACCTTC.

The genes are TRBV7-9 and TRBJ1-5; D may be TRBD1 (6 bases). V lost 5 bases and J 4 bases, leaving 15 bases between the germline ends. The germline V gene has CDR1 SEHNR and CDR2 FQNEAQ (reference sequence). CDR3 length: 15 residues. The CDR3 loop is CASSSEFTGNQPQHF. Written as DNA, the CDR3 is TGTGCCAGCAGCAGCGAATTCACAGGGAATCAGCCCCAGCATTTT.

The chain combines TRBV5-1 with TRBJ2-7, with unresolved D. Germline V gene lookup returns CDR1 SGHRS and CDR2 YFSETQ. The CDR3 has 14 amino acids. Trimming took off 0 bases at V and 3 bases at J, with 10 bases between the two ends. The chain's CDR3 is CASSLVASYYEQYF. DNA of the CDR3: TGCGCCAGCAGCTTGGTTGCCAGTTACTACGAGCAGTACTTC.

This rearrangement joins TRBV6-1 to TRBJ1-5; no definite D call. The germline V gene has CDR1 MNHNS and CDR2 SASEGT. The V gene lost 4 bases and the J gene lost 7 bases, with 26 bases spanning the gap. This CDR3 is built from 18 residues. CDR3 loop: CASSANWIRPVLAQPQHF. The CDR3 nucleotides read TGTGCCAGCAGTGCGAACTGGATCAGGCCGGTGTTGGCCCAGCCCCAGCATTTT.